These 14 T cell receptor beta chains share one sample of origin, sequenced in a study of T cells in Graves' hyperthyroidism and ophthalmopathy. Regions amplified from RNA transcripts were the TCR beta CDR3 regions. First-round RT-PCR with HTBI primers amplified the TCR CDR3 region. MiXCR, run by TCRdb on the multiplex PCR reads, gives a single entry per CDR3 protein. The sample lists 450,000 to 650,000 distinct CDR3 sequences; approximately 17% were seen once. Sequencing was carried out using blood. The receptors were sampled from a woman younger than 30 with Graves' ophthalmopathy.

CDR3 nucleotides: TGCAGTGCTTCCAGGGGGCCAACTAATGAAAAACTGTTTTTT. Amino acids: CSASRGPTNEKLFF. The chain has TRBV20-1 and TRBJ1-4; 8 nucleotides match TRBD1. Trimming took 5 bases from V and 0 from J; bases not matched to a gene: 2. Germline V gene sequence: CDR1 DFQATT, CDR2 SNEGSKA (reference sequence). The CDR3 sequence is 14 residues long.

The CDR3 protein is CASSYGGTDNQPQHF. DNA for the CDR3: TGTGCCAGCAGTTACGGCGGGACAGATAATCAGCCCCAGCATTTT. The chain employs TRBV12-3 or TRBV12-4 and TRBJ1-5; TRBD1 aligns across 7 bases. The length of the CDR3 is 15 residues. After removal of 4 bases from V and 4 bases from J, the junction contained 7 bases not matched to a gene.

This chain joins TRBV28 and TRBJ1-4; 8 bases map to TRBD1. J lost 6 bases, V lost 2 bases, and 14 bases had no gene match. The germline CDR1 and CDR2 sequences are MDHEN and SYDVKM. The CDR3 spans 18 residues. As DNA, the CDR3 is TGTGCCAGCAGTTTAAAAGCTGGAACAGGGGGGGTTTATGAAAAACTGTTTTTT. Translated, it gives CASSLKAGTGGVYEKLFF.

The J gene is TRBJ2-1, the V gene TRBV11-2; TRBD2 matches 12 bases. There are 18 residues in the CDR3. The V gene end was trimmed by 4 bases and the J gene end by 4 bases; junction bases not matched to a gene: 11. Germline CDR1 reads SGHAT; CDR2 reads FQNNGV. The CDR3 sequence: CASSSSYSTSGSYNEQFF. CDR3 DNA sequence: TGTGCCAGCAGCTCCTCATATTCGACTAGCGGGAGTTACAATGAGCAGTTCTTC.

This clonotype was recorded a few times. The chain is built from TRBV10-3 and TRBJ2-2, with 7 bases fitting TRBD1. The ends lost 6 bases at V and 0 bases at J; junction bases unmatched: 1. The germline gives CDR1 ENHRY, CDR2 SYGVKD. The CDR3 totals 14 residues. This CDR3 is CAIRGQPNTGELFF. CDR3 sequence (DNA): TGTGCCATCAGGGGACAGCCGAACACCGGGGAGCTGTTTTTT.

This clonotype was seen more than once but under ten times. A much more abundant neighbour one base away suggests this may be a read error. The rearrangement links TRBV11-2 to TRBJ2-5; no definite D call. This CDR3 region has 13 residues. Trimming cost V 3 bases and J 2 bases, with 7 bases left between them. CDR1 and CDR2 (germline): SGHAT, FQNNGV. CDR3 nucleotides: TGTGCCAGCAGCTTGGGAAAGCAAGAGACCCAGTACTTC. Translation gives CASSLGKQETQYF.

This clonotype was recorded many times. V gene TRBV27 combines with J gene TRBJ1-1, with 8 positions matching TRBD1. The CDR3 consists of 18 residues. Per the germline V gene, CDR1 is MNHEY and CDR2 is SMNVEV (reference sequence). V was clipped by 2 bases and J by 6 bases; unmatched bases: 17. The DNA of the CDR3 is TGTGCCAGCAGTTTAATATGGGCAGGGGGCAGAGATTCCGCTGAAGCTTTCTTT. It translates to CASSLIWAGGRDSAEAFF.

The chain has TRBV20-1 and TRBJ2-1; D perhaps matches TRBD1 (5 bases). The V and J ends lost 0 bases and 8 bases respectively, with 23 bases between them. From germline, CDR1 is DFQATT and CDR2 SNEGSKA (reference sequence). CDR3 length equals 17 residues. The CDR3 DNA sequence: TGCAGTGCTAGAGATTATATGGGGCCCCCTCAGGCGGATGAGCAGTTCTTC. Translating it yields CSARDYMGPPQADEQFF.

This clonotype was observed a handful of times. The CDR3 DNA sequence: TGTGCCACCAGCAGCCGGCCCAGGGAGACCCACGAGCAGTACTTC. It codes for CATSSRPRETHEQYF. This chain connects TRBV15 to TRBJ2-7; D possibly uses TRBD1 or TRBD2 (5 bases each). This CDR3 is 15 amino acids long. The V gene lost 3 bases and the J gene lost 5 bases, with 17 bases spanning the gap. Per germline, CDR1 LNHNV and CDR2 YYDKDF (reference sequence).

V and J are TRBV19 and TRBJ1-1, with a weak D call TRBD1 (6 bases). V was shortened by 10 bases and J by 0 bases, with 12 bases between the two germline ends. The CDR3 extends over 13 amino acids. Germline CDR1 is LNHDA and CDR2 is SQIVND (reference sequence). The CDR3 nucleotides read TGTGCCACGCTCAGGGGCGTGAACACTGAAGCTTTCTTT. This gives the protein CATLRGVNTEAFF.

As to this clonotype: A much larger clone is a single base away; this may be a read error. The V gene is TRBV6-5, the J gene TRBJ2-1, with TRBD2 as a possible D gene (5 bases). There are 14 residues in the CDR3. CDR1 MNHEY and CDR2 SVGAGI come from the germline V gene. The CDR3 is CVSSSDYPYNEQFF. The CDR3 nucleotides are TGTGTCAGCAGTTCCGACTACCCCTACAATGAGCAGTTCTTC.

The chain uses TRBV20-1 and TRBJ1-1; a weak D match, TRBD1 (6 bases). The CDR3 is 13 residues long. The V end lost 6 bases, the J end lost 4 bases, and 15 bases lay between the germline ends. Germline V gives CDR1 DFQATT, CDR2 SNEGSKA (reference sequence). Here the CDR3 DNA reads TGCAGTGCACCTACAGGGATCGTCACTGAAGCTTTCTTT. Its translation: CSAPTGIVTEAFF.

This clonotype was recorded at least ten times. The CDR3 reads CASSLRADGPQHF. In DNA form, the CDR3 reads TGTGCCAGCAGTCTTAGAGCAGACGGGCCCCAGCATTTT. The rearrangement uses TRBV11-1 and TRBJ1-5, with unresolved D. The germline V and J ends were trimmed by 6 bases and 9 bases, with 15 bases remaining between them. Germline CDR1 reads SGHAT; CDR2 reads FQDESV (reference sequence). CDR3 length: 13 amino acids.

This clonotype was counted many times. The V call is TRBV20-1, the J call TRBJ1-1; D not certain. This CDR3 is 14 amino acids long. V dropped 0 bases and J dropped 4 bases, with 12 bases sitting between them. Germline CDR1 is DFQATT and CDR2 is SNEGSKA (reference sequence). The CDR3 bases are TGCAGTGCTAGAGATTCGCGGGGTAGCACTGAAGCTTTCTTT. Its translation: CSARDSRGSTEAFF.